These 9 T cell receptor beta chains were all obtained from the same sample, sequenced in a study of shared clonotypes between healthy human individuals. Selected positively for CCR7 and CD45RO-negative, naive CD8 cells excluded terminally differentiated effector memory CD45RA+ cells. Only in-frame clones appear in the TCRdb table, and some are missing; sequencing was by immunoSEQ multiplex PCR. The data show about 580,000 clones, with nearly 98% seen just once and approximately 0.3% held by the top ten. The sequenced sample was naive CD8+ T cells sorted from blood. The receptor set was obtained from a man aged 25 to 45 in good health.

This chain links TRBV15 with TRBJ2-7, with D perhaps assigned TRBD1 or TRBD2 (5 bases each). This CDR3 spans 14 amino acids. Germline assignment: CDR1 LNHNV and CDR2 YYDKDF (reference sequence). The germline V and J ends were trimmed by 4 bases and 2 bases, with 12 bases remaining between them. In nucleotides, the CDR3 is TGTGCCACCAGCAATCCGGGACCCACCTACGAGCAGTACTTC. Translation: CATSNPGPTYEQYF.

The J gene is TRBJ1-2, the V gene TRBV28; D is ambiguous. The V end lost 6 bases, the J end lost 6 bases, and 8 bases lay between the germline ends. This CDR3 comprises 11 residues. In germline, CDR1 is MDHEN, CDR2 SYDVKM. The CDR3 loop reads CASSRTNGYTF. Here the CDR3 DNA reads TGTGCCAGCAGCAGAACCAATGGCTACACCTTC.

V and J are TRBV6-5 and TRBJ2-2, with 8 bases matching TRBD1. The CDR3 is 15 residues long. The junction had 2 bases not matched to a gene; V was cut back by 1 base and J by 4 bases. CDR1 and CDR2 (germline): MNHEY, SVGAGI. In DNA form, the CDR3 reads TGTGCCAGCAGTTACTGGACAGGGTCCACCGGGGAGCTGTTTTTT. Its translation: CASSYWTGSTGELFF.

V and J are TRBV27 and TRBJ1-3; 8 nucleotides line up with TRBD1. Germline V gene sequence: CDR1 MNHEY, CDR2 SMNVEV (reference sequence). V lost 7 bases, J lost 2 bases, and 4 bases stayed unmatched. There are 14 residues in the CDR3. DNA of the CDR3: TGTGCCAGCATGCTACAGGGGGCTGGAAACACCATATATTTT. Translation gives CASMLQGAGNTIYF.

CDR3 sequence reads: CASPRQDYSNQPQHF. CDR3 DNA sequence: TGTGCCAGCCCCCGCCAGGACTATAGCAATCAGCCCCAGCATTTT. This sequence joins TRBV6-4 and TRBJ1-5; D unresolved. V lost 8 bases and J lost 0, with 14 bases in between. The CDR3 is 15 residues long. Germline CDR1 is MRHNA and CDR2 is SNTAGT.

This sequence joins TRBV7-9 and TRBJ2-7, with unresolved D. CDR3 length: 14 residues. The V end was cut by 0 bases, the J end by 4 bases, with 10 bases between. Germline V gene data show CDR1 as SEHNR and CDR2 as FQNEAQ (reference sequence). CDR3 protein: CASSLAGIGYEQYF. As DNA, the CDR3 is TGTGCCAGCAGCTTAGCGGGAATAGGATACGAGCAGTACTTC.

The chain has TRBV30 and TRBJ1-5, with D hard to call. With 7 bases removed from V and 2 bases from J, the gap between germline ends came to 24 bases. From germline, CDR1 is GTSNPN and CDR2 SVGIG (reference sequence). This CDR3 has 17 amino acids. In nucleotides, the CDR3 is TGTGCCTTATTACGATATTTCGTTGGTGAAGGCAATCAGCCCCAGCATTTT. Protein product: CALLRYFVGEGNQPQHF.

The chain joins TRBV2 to TRBJ1-1; D gene unclear. Germline V gives CDR1 SNHLY, CDR2 FYNNEI. The CDR3 is 14 residues long. V lost 0 bases and J lost 7, with 12 bases in between. The CDR3 sequence is CASSEASLRFEAFF. CDR3 nucleotide sequence: TGTGCCAGCAGTGAAGCCTCACTCAGGTTTGAAGCTTTCTTT.

Details on this clone: Other DNA sequences in this sample translate to the same CDR3. The chain combines TRBV28 with TRBJ2-1, with D unresolved. The V and J ends lost 3 bases and 1 base respectively, with 7 bases between them. The CDR3 totals 14 residues. CDR1 is MDHEN, CDR2 SYDVKM, per germline. As DNA, the CDR3 is TGTGCCAGCAGTTTGACTGGATCCTACAATGAGCAGTTCTTC. It encodes CASSLTGSYNEQFF.